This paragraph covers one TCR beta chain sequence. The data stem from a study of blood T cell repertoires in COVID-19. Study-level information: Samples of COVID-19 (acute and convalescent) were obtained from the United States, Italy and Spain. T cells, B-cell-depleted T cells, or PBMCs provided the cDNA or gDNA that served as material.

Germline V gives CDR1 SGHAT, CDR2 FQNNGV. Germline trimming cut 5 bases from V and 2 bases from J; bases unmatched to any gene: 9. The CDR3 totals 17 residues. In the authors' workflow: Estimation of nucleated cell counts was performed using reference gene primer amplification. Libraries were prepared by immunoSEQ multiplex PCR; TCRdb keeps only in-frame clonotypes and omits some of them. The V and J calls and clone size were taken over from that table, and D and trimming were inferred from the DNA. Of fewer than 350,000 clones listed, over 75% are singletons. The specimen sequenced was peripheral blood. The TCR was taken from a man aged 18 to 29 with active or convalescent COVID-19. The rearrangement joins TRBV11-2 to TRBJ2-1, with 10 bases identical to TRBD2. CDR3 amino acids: CASSARLAGYTYNEQFF. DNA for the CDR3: TGTGCCAGCAGCGCCCGACTAGCGGGTTATACCTACAATGAGCAGTTCTTC.